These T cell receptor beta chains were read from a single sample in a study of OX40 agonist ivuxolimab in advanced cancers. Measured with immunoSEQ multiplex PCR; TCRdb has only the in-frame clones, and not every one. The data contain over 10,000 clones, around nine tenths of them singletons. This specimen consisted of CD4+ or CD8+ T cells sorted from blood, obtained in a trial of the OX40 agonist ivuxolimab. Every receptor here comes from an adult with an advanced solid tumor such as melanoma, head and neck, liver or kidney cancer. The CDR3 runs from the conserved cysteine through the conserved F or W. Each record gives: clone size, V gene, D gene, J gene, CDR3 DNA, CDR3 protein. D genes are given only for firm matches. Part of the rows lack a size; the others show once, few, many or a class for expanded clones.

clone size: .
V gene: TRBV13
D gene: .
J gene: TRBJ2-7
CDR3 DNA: TGTGCCAGCAGCTTACAAGGTAGCGGTCCAGAGCAGTACTTC
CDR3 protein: CASSLQGSGPEQYF

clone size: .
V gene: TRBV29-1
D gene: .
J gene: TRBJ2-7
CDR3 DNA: TGCAGCGTTGAAGATCGGGACTACGAGCAGTACTTC
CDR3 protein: CSVEDRDYEQYF

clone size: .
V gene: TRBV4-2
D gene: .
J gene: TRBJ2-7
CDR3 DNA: TGTGCCAGCAGTCCAGGAGAGAACGAGCAGTACTTC
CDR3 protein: CASSPGENEQYF

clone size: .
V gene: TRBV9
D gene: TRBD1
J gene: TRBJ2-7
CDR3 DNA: TGTGCCAGCAGCGTAGAGGGACAGGGCTACGAGCAGTACTTC
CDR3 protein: CASSVEGQGYEQYF

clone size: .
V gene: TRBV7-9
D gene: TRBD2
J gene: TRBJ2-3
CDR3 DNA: TGTGCCAGCCTGACTAGCGGGGTACACACAGATACGCAGTATTTT
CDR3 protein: CASLTSGVHTDTQYF

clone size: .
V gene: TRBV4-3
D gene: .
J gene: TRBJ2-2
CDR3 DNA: TGCGCCAGCAGCCAAGATAATTTTGGGGGCGCCGGGGAGCTGTTTTTT
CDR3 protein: CASSQDNFGGAGELFF

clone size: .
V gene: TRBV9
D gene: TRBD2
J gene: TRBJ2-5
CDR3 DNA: TGTGCCAGCAGCGTCAGCGGGACCGTCCAAGAGACCCAGTACTTC
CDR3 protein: CASSVSGTVQETQYF

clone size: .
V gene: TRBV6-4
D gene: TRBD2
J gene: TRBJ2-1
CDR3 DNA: TGTGCCAGCAAGAAGGCTAGCGGGGAATACAATGAGCAGTTCTTC
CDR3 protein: CASKKASGEYNEQFF

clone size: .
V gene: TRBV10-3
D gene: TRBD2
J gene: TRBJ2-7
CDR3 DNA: TGTGCCATCAGTGAGCCTCCCGGGGGGGGGCCCCGTGAGCAGTACTTC
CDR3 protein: CAISEPPGGGPREQYF

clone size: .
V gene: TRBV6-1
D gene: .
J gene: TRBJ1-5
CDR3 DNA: TGTGCCAGCAGACCCTCGGGCAATCAGCCCCAGCATTTT
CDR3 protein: CASRPSGNQPQHF

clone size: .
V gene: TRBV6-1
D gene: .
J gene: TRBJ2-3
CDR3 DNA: TGTGCCAGCAGTCTCGGGAGCACAGATACGCAGTATTTT
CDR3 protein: CASSLGSTDTQYF

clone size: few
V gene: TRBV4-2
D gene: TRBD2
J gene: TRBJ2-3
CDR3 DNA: TGTGCCAGCAGCCAGCCACTGACTAGCGGGAGTGGAGATACGCAGTATTTT
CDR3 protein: CASSQPLTSGSGDTQYF

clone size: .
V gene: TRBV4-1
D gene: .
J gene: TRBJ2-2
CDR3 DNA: TGCGCCAGCAGCCTCAGGTCTGCGAACACCGGGGAGCTGTTTTTT
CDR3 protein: CASSLRSANTGELFF

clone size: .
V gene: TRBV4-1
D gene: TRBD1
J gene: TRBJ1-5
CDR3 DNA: TGCGCCAGCAGCCAAATGGACAGGGGATGGAGGGGTAATCAGCCCCAGCATTTT
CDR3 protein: CASSQMDRGWRGNQPQHF

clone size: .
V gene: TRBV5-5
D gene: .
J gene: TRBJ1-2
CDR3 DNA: TGTGCCAGCAGCTTGGAGGGGACACCAAACTATGGCTACACCTTC
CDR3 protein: CASSLEGTPNYGYTF

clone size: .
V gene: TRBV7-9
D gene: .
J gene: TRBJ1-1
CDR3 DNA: TGTGCCAGCAGGGTTGGTAACACTGAAGCTTTCTTT
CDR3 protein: CASRVGNTEAFF

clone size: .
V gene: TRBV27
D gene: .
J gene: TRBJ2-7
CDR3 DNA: TGTGCCAGCAGGATTGGGGGTGTCAACGAGCAGTACTTC
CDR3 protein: CASRIGGVNEQYF

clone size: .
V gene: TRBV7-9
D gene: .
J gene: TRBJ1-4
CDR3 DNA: TGTGCCAGCAGCTTAGCGGTTCGGGGGCGAACTAATGAAAAACTGTTTTTT
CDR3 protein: CASSLAVRGRTNEKLFF

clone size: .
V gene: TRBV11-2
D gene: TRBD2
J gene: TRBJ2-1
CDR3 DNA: TGTGCCAGCAGCTTATCGAGGCTAGCGGGGGGCTACAATGAGCAGTTCTTC
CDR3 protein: CASSLSRLAGGYNEQFF

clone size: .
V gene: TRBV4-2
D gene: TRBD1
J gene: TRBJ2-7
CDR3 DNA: TGTGCCAGCAGCCAAGATTGGGACAGGGGTTTTTATGAGCAGTACTTC
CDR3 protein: CASSQDWDRGFYEQYF

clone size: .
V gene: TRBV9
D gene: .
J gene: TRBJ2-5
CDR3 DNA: TGTGCCAGCAGCCCCCCCCAGGACCAAGAGACCCAGTACTTC
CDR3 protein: CASSPPQDQETQYF

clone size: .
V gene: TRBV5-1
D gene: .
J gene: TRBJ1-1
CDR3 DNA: TGCGCCAGCAGCTTAGGTAACCAGAACACTGAAGCTTTCTTT
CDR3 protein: CASSLGNQNTEAFF

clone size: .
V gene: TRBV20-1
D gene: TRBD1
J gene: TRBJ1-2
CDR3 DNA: TGCAGTGCTCAAACAGGGGCCTACACCTTC
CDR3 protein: CSAQTGAYTF

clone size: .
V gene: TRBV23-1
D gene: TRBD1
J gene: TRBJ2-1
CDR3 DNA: TGCGCCAGCAGTTGGACAGGCCATGAGCAGTTCTTC
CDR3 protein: CASSWTGHEQFF

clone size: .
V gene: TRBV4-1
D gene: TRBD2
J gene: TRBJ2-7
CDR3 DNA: TGCGCCAGCAGCCAAGGGGAGGGTTCCTACGAGCAGTACTTC
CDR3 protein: CASSQGEGSYEQYF

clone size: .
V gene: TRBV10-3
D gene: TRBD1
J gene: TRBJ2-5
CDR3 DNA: TGTGCCACCACCCTCGGGGACAGGGGACAAGAGACCCAGTACTTC
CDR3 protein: CATTLGDRGQETQYF

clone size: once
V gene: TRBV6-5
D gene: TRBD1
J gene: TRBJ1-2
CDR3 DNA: TGTGCCAGCAGTCACTGGACAGGGGAAAACTATGGCTACACCTTC
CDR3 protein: CASSHWTGENYGYTF

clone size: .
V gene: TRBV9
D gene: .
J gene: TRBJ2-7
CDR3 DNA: TGTGCCAGCAGCGTAGGTAACGACGGCTCCTACGAGCAGTACTTC
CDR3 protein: CASSVGNDGSYEQYF